The sequence of this T cell receptor (beta chain) was determined in a study of blood T cell repertoires in COVID-19. For the study at large: From the United States, Italy and Spain came samples of acute and convalescent COVID-19.

Measured with immunoSEQ multiplex PCR; TCRdb has only the in-frame clones, and not every one. The sample holds 200,000 or so clones; 82% are singletons and the top ten take about 6.9%. CDR1 is SEHNR and CDR2 is FQNEAQ in the germline V gene (reference sequence). V trimming: 3 bases; J trimming: 8 bases; junction bases outside the gene matches: 8. The length of the CDR3 is 14 residues. The sample taken for sequencing was peripheral blood. This chain links TRBV7-9 with TRBJ1-2, with TRBD1 identical over 8 bases. The sequence was collected from a human donor with acute or convalescent COVID-19. The donor label of this sample is uncertain. The DNA for the CDR3 is TGTGCCAGCAGCTTTGGCGACAGGGGTTGGGGCTACACCTTC. This encodes CASSFGDRGWGYTF.